This T cell receptor beta chain originates from a study of cytomegalovirus exposure and HLA in healthy donors. Overall study context: The 120 or so validation repertoires and the roughly 680 first-cohort repertoires shared a platform, a later analysis reported.

TCRdb's table, derived via immunoSEQ multiplex PCR, lists solely in-frame clones and lacks some. Of over 150,000 clones in the sample, 89% were seen once. The donors were members of the validation cohort comprising approximately 110 subjects, separate from the approximately 630-subject first cohort. General study points: The investigators catalogued 150 or so TCR beta chains as cytomegalovirus-associated. Specific recognition of CMV antigens was confirmed in vitro for a few chains (all CMV-associated).

The CDR3 is 13 amino acids. Germline CDR1 and CDR2: MNHEY and SVGAGI. V gave up 2 bases and J gave up 9 bases, with 11 bases separating them. In the case of this clone: Its target is not known.

The receptor comes from a woman aged 18 to 35 in good health and CMV-seropositive. The genes are TRBV6-5 and TRBJ2-1; TRBD2 might be the D (6 bases). Material: PBMCs. This CDR3 is CASSYRSEGEQFF. The DNA of the CDR3 is TGTGCCAGCAGTTACCGGTCGGAGGGTGAGCAGTTCTTC.